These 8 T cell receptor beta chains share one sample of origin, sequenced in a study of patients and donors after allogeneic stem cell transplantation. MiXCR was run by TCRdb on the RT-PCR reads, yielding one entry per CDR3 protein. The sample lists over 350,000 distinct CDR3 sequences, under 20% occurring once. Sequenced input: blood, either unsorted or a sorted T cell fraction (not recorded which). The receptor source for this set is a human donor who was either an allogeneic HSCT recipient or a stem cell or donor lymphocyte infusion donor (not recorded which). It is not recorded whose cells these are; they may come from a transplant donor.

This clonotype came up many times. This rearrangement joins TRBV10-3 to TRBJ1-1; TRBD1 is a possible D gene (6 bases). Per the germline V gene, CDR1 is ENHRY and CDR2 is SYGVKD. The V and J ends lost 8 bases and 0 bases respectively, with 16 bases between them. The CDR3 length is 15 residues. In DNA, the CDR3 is TGTGCCATCCGCGGGGCAGGGGCCATGAACACTGAAGCTTTCTTT. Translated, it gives CAIRGAGAMNTEAFF.

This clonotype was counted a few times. DNA of the CDR3: TGTGCCAGCAGTTTACTCTCCAACACCGGGGAGCTGTTTTTT. Its translation: CASSLLSNTGELFF. The chain links TRBV28 to TRBJ2-2; unclear D gene. Trimming took 2 bases from V and 2 from J, leaving 6 bases between them. Germline CDR1 MDHEN, CDR2 SYDVKM. This CDR3 has 14 residues.

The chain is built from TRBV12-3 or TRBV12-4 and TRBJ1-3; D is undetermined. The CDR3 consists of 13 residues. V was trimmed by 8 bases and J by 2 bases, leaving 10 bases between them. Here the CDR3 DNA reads TGTGCCAGCGATCTTGGTACTGGAAACACCATATATTTT. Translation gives CASDLGTGNTIYF.

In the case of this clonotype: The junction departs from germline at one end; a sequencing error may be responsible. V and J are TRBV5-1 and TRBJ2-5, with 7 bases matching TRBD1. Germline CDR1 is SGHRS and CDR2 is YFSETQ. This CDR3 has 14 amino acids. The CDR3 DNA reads TGCGCCAGCACCTTGCTCAGGGGGCAAGAGACCCAGTACTTC. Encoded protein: CASTLLRGQETQYF.

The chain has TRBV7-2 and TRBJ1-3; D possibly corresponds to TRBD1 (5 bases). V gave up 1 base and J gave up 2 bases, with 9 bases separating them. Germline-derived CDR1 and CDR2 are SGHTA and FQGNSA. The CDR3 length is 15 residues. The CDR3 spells CASSLEGRAGNTIYF. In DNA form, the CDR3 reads TGTGCCAGCAGCTTAGAAGGCAGGGCTGGAAACACCATATATTTT.

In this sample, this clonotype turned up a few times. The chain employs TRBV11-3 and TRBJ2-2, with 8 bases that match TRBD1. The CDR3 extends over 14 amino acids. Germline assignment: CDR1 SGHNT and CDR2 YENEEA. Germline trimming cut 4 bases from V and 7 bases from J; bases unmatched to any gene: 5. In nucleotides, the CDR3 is TGTGCCAGCAGCTCACAGGGGGTTGACGGGGAGCTGTTTTTT. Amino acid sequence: CASSSQGVDGELFF.

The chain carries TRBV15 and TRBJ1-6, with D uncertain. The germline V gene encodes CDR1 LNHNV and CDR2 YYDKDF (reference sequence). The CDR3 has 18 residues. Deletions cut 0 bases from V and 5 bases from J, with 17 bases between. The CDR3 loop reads CATSRDPRVRFNNSPLHF. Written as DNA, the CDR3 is TGTGCCACCAGCAGAGATCCGAGGGTGAGGTTTAATAATTCACCCCTCCACTTT.

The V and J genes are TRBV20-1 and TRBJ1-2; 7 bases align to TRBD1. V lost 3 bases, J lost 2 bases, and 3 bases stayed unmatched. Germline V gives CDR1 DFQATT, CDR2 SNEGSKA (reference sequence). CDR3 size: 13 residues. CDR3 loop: CSARDRPNYGYTF. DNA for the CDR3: TGCAGTGCTAGGGACAGGCCAAACTATGGCTACACCTTC.